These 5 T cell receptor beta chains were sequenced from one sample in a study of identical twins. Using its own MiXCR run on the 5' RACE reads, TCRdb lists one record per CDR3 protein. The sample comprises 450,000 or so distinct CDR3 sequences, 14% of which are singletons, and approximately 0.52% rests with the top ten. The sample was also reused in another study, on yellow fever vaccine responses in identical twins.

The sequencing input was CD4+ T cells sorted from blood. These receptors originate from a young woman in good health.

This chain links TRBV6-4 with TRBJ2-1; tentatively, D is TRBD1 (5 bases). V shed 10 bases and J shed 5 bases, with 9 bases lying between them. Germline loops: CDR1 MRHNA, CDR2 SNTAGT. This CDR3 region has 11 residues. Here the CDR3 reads CAKTDHNEQFF. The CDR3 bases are TGTGCCAAGACAGACCACAATGAGCAGTTCTTC.

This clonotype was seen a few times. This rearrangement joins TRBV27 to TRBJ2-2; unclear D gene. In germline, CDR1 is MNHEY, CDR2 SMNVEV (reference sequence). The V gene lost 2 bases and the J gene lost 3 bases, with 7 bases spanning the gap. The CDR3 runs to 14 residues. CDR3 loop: CASSLRPHTGELFF. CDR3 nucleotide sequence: TGTGCCAGCAGTTTAAGGCCCCACACCGGGGAGCTGTTTTTT.

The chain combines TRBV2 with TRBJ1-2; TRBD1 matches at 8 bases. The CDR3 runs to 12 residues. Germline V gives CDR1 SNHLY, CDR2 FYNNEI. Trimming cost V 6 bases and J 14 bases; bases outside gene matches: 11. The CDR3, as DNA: TGTGCCAGCAGGGACCCCGGACAGGGTTGGACCTTC. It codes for CASRDPGQGWTF. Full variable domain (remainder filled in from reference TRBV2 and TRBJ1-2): EPEVTQTPSHQVTQMGQEVILRCVPISNHLYFYWYRQILGQKVEFLVSFYNNEISEKSEIFDDQFSVERPDGSNFTLKIRSTKLEDSAMYFCASRDPGQGWTFGSGTRLTVV.

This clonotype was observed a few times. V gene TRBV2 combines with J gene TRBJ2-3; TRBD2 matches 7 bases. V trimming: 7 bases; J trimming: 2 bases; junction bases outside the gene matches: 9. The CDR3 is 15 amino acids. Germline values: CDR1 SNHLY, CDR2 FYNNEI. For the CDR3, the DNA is TGTGCCAGCAAGTCTAGCGGAGTATACACAGATACGCAGTATTTT. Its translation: CASKSSGVYTDTQYF.

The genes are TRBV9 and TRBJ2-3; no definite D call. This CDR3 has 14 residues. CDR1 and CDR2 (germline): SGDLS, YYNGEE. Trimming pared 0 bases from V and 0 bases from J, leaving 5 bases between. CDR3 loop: CASSVAPSTDTQYF. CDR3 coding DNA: TGTGCCAGCAGCGTAGCGCCTAGCACAGATACGCAGTATTTT.